This T cell receptor beta chain originates from a study of shared clonotypes between healthy human individuals. There are 13 residues in the CDR3. V was clipped by 0 bases and J by 5 bases, with 6 bases between them. Germline CDR1 reads SGHRS; CDR2 reads YFSETQ. The method was immunoSEQ multiplex PCR; TCRdb's version includes in-frame clones alone and lacks a portion of them. The sample has about 480,000 clones; over 75% are singletons. Healthy HIV-negative adults without recent acute infections or vaccinations served as donors. This chain connects TRBV5-1 to TRBJ2-1; no clear D. The specimen sequenced was PBMCs. The TCR comes from a woman aged 40 to 55 in good health. Some clones in this sample may be carry-over from other donors' samples. CDR3 residues: CASSLAPHNEQFF. CDR3 bases: TGCGCCAGCAGCTTGGCTCCTCACAATGAGCAGTTCTTC.